Each of the 4 T cell receptor beta chains below was sequenced from the same sample in a study of T cell responses to AZD1222 COVID-19 vaccine (dated by TCRdb to the early 2020s). To prepare the library, the immunoSEQ multiplex PCR assay was applied. This is the immuneACCESS table as TCRdb keeps it, with only in-frame sequences that have V and J called. A part of the clones is gone; compared with another copy, unresolved V genes explain less than half, and the rest is unexplained. The sample table records roughly 180,000 clones; just over 90% of these occur just once. The ten largest clones take up over 1.5% of the sample. The sample's time point, from its label and the paper: about 28 days (+/-7) after the second vaccine dose. Source: peripheral blood, taken 28 days after the second AZD1222 dose. These TCRs come from an adult who received the AZD1222 COVID-19 vaccine.

This clone has just one count. CDR3 protein: CAWNPGQGRSPLHF. As DNA, the CDR3 is TGTGCCTGGAACCCGGGACAGGGAAGGTCACCCCTCCACTTT. The chain has TRBV30 and TRBJ1-6; 9 nucleotides agree with TRBD1. With V trimmed by 4 bases and J by 10 bases, 8 bases remained unmatched. This CDR3 is 14 amino acids long. Per germline, CDR1 GTSNPN and CDR2 SVGIG (reference sequence).

The V call is TRBV6-5, the J call TRBJ1-3; 7 bases are shared with TRBD1. The CDR3 totals 16 residues. V lost 4 bases to trimming and J lost 4 bases; unmatched junction nucleotides: 10. CDR1 and CDR2 from the germline V gene are MNHEY and SVGAGI. CDR3 sequence reads: CASSSWTGSVGNTIYF. DNA for the CDR3: TGTGCCAGCAGTTCTTGGACAGGATCGGTGGGAAACACCATATATTTT.

This clone was detected once. The gene calls are TRBV7-8 and TRBJ1-1; 8 bases agree with TRBD1. V lost 1 base, J lost 6 bases, and 10 bases stayed unmatched. This CDR3 has 16 amino acids. Germline V CDR1 and CDR2: SGHVS, FQNEAQ. CDR3 amino acids: CASSLDSTGGFAEAFF. DNA of the CDR3: TGTGCCAGCAGCTTAGACAGTACAGGGGGTTTCGCTGAAGCTTTCTTT.

This clone was observed a handful of times. This chain links TRBV6-5 with TRBJ1-1; 7 bases are a match to TRBD1. The length of the CDR3 is 12 residues. Germline assignment: CDR1 MNHEY and CDR2 SVGAGI. V was clipped by 10 bases and J by 4 bases; unmatched bases: 6. Here the CDR3 DNA reads TGTGCCACGACAGGGATGGGCACTGAAGCTTTCTTT. Protein product: CATTGMGTEAFF.